One and the same sample provided the 5 T cell receptor beta chains below, sequenced in a study of T-cell memory formation after mild COVID-19. MiXCR was run by TCRdb on the 5' RACE reads, yielding one entry per CDR3 protein. The repertoire holds about 410,000 distinct CDR3 sequences, about a sixth seen once, with 20% to 25% in the top ten. Sample: PBMCs or a T cell subset sorted from them (not recorded which). These receptors all come from a man younger than 30 who had mild COVID-19 (a few samples of this study predate the infection). Cell type and time point are not known.

This clonotype came up a few times. The chain carries TRBV6-2 or TRBV6-3 and TRBJ2-7; 7 positions agree with TRBD2. This CDR3 comprises 14 residues. Germline CDR1 and CDR2: MNHEY and SVGEGT. After removal of 5 bases from V and 5 bases from J, the junction contained 9 bases not matched to a gene. The CDR3, as DNA: TGTGCCAGCAGTGGGGGGGACGCGATTCACGAGCAGTACGTC. Its protein is CASSGGDAIHEQYV.

In this sample, this clonotype turned up once. V and J are TRBV5-1 and TRBJ2-2; D is possibly TRBD1 (5 bases). Germline V gene lookup returns CDR1 SGHRS and CDR2 YFSETQ. V dropped 2 bases and J dropped 7 bases, with 12 bases sitting between them. This CDR3 contains 14 residues. The CDR3, as DNA: TGCGCCAGCAGCTTCCTAGGGGAAGGCGGGGAGCTGTTTTTT. It is translated as CASSFLGEGGELFF.

At least ten counts were recorded for this clonotype. V and J are TRBV5-4 and TRBJ2-3; weak D call: TRBD2 (6 bases). Germline assignment: CDR1 SGHNT and CDR2 YYREEE (reference sequence). V was shortened by 0 bases and J by 2 bases, with 10 bases between the two germline ends. The CDR3 spans 15 residues. The DNA of the CDR3 is TGTGCCAGCAGCTTGGACGGGGGTTTCACAGATACGCAGTATTTT. Its protein product is CASSLDGGFTDTQYF.

The rearrangement uses TRBV4-1 and TRBJ1-2; 9 positions match TRBD1. Germline loops: CDR1 MGHRA, CDR2 YSYEKL. CDR3 size: 14 residues. The V gene end was trimmed by 3 bases and the J gene end by 4 bases; junction bases not matched to a gene: 3. CDR3 DNA sequence: TGCGCCAGCAGCCATCCGGGACAGGGCTATGGCTACACCTTC. Protein sequence: CASSHPGQGYGYTF.

Here the CDR3 reads CASSWGQLQETQYF. CDR3 bases: TGTGCCAGCAGCTGGGGACAGTTACAAGAGACCCAGTACTTC. The V and J genes are TRBV5-5 and TRBJ2-5; TRBD1 matches at 7 bases. The CDR3 runs to 14 residues. Trimming cost V 3 bases and J 2 bases; bases outside gene matches: 4. Germline lookup yields CDR1 SGHKS and CDR2 YYEKEE (reference sequence).